This T cell receptor (beta chain) stems from a study of radiotherapy plus CTLA-4 blockade in lung cancer. As regards this clone: Its antigen is currently unknown.

General study findings and limits: After treatment with radiotherapy plus ipilimumab, TCR clones that came from the tumor expanded in blood.

Some clones are missing from TCRdb's copy, which holds only in-frame ones; the method was immunoSEQ multiplex PCR. The table lists around 80,000 clones, about four fifths of them singletons, with approximately 0.73% in the top ten. Treatment of patients with chemo-refractory metastatic non-small-cell lung cancer consisted of focal radiation plus CTLA-4 blockade with ipilimumab. CDR1 is PRHDT and CDR2 is FYEKMQ in the germline V gene (reference sequence). The V end was cut by 4 bases, the J end by 3 bases, with 10 bases between. The CDR3 runs 13 residues. Sequences were derived from peripheral blood, sampled from a patient treated with radiotherapy plus ipilimumab. This TCR came from a human donor with non-small cell lung cancer who had stable disease on radiotherapy plus ipilimumab. The chain couples TRBV13 to TRBJ2-7, with TRBD1 as a possible D gene (6 bases). CDR3 sequence (DNA): TGTGCCAGCAGCTGGAAACAGGGCTACGAGCAGTACTTC. Amino acids: CASSWKQGYEQYF.